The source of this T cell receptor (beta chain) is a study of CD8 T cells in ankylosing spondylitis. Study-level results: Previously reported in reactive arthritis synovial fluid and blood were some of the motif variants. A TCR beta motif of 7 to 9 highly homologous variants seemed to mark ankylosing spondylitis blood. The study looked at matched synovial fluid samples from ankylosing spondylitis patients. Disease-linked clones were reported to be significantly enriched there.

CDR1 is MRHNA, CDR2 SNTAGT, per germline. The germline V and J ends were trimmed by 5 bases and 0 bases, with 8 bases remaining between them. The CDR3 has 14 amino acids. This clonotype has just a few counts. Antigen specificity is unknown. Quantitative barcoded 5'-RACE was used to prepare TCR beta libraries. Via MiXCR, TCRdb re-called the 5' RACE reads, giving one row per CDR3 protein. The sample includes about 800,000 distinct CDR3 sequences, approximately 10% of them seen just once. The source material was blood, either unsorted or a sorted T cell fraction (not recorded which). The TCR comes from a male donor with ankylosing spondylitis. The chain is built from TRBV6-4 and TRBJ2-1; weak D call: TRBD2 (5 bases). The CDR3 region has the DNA TGTGCCAGCAGTCAGGACTTCTCCTACAATGAGCAGTTCTTC. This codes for CASSQDFSYNEQFF.